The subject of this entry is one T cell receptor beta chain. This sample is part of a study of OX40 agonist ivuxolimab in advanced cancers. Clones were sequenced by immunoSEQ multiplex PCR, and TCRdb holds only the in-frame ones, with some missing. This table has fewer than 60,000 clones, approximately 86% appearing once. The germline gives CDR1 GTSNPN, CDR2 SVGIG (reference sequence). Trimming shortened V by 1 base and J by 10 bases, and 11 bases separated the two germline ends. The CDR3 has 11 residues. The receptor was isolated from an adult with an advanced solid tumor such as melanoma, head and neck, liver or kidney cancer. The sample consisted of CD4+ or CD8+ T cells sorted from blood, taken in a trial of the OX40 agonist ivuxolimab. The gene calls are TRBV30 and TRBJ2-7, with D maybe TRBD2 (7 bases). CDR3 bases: TGTGCCTGGAGTGCGGGGGGCCTTCAGTACTTC. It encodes CAWSAGGLQYF.